The next 17 T cell receptor beta chains were all read from a single sample in a study of human T cells and chemical hapten exposure. The time point is: patch test 1, 2 weeks after DPC sensitization. The treatment denotes: therapeutic diphenylcyclopropenone sensitization with weekly scalp DPC. MiXCR, applied by TCRdb to the RACE reads, yields one record per CDR3 protein. The table includes 150,000 to 200,000 distinct CDR3 sequences, around 13% detected once. Sequences were derived from whole blood, sampled in connection with sensitization to the hapten diphenylcyclopropenone (DPC). These receptors all stem from a woman aged 30 to 39 with alopecia areata. Some clones in this sample may be carry-over from other donors' samples.

This clonotype was counted at least ten times. The chain is built from TRBV24-1 and TRBJ2-2; D gene ambiguous. The CDR3 loop spans 17 amino acids. Germline CDR1 is KGHDR and CDR2 is SFDVKD. V was trimmed by 4 bases and J by 1 base, leaving 15 bases between them. The DNA for the CDR3 is TGTGCCACCAGTGACCAAAGGACGCTTTGGAACACCGGGGAGCTGTTTTTT. This encodes CATSDQRTLWNTGELFF.

The CDR3 spells CASSLQGRRQETQYF. As DNA, the CDR3 is TGCGCCAGCAGCTTGCAGGGGCGCAGGCAAGAGACCCAGTACTTC. This chain links TRBV5-1 with TRBJ2-5; a weak D match, TRBD1 (6 bases). V lost 1 base, J lost 2 bases, and 12 bases lay in between. Germline CDR1 SGHRS, CDR2 YFSETQ. The length of the CDR3 is 15 residues.

This clonotype was seen a handful of times. This chain connects TRBV25-1 to TRBJ1-4; D may be TRBD1 (6 bases). CDR1 and CDR2 (germline): MGHDK, SYGVNS. The CDR3 has 15 amino acids. V was pared by 4 bases and J by 5 bases, with 14 bases between. The CDR3 region has the DNA TGTGCCAGCAGTGGGGCCCAGGGGAGGAATGAAAAACTGTTTTTT. Translating it yields CASSGAQGRNEKLFF.

The genes are TRBV3-1 and TRBJ2-5; D is uncertain. The germline CDR1 and CDR2 sequences are LGHDT and YNNKEL (reference sequence). The CDR3 sequence is 15 residues long. The ends were cut back, 4 bases at V and 0 bases at J, with 12 bases in the middle. CDR3 sequence reads: CASSRPSLYQETQYF. The CDR3 DNA reads as TGTGCCAGCAGCCGCCCTAGTTTGTACCAAGAGACCCAGTACTTC.

V usage is TRBV6-1 and J usage is TRBJ2-7, with 7 bases lining up with TRBD2. V lost 2 bases and J lost 2; bases outside the gene matches: 6. Looked up from germline, CDR1 is MNHNS and CDR2 is SASEGT. The CDR3 spans 15 residues. This CDR3 reads CASSEPGLIPYEQYF. For the CDR3, the DNA is TGTGCCAGCAGTGAACCGGGACTAATCCCCTACGAGCAGTACTTC.

The sample holds a few counts of this clonotype. The chain joins TRBV10-1 to TRBJ2-1, with D possibly matching TRBD2 (6 bases). CDR1 and CDR2 from the germline V gene are WNHNN and SYGVQD (reference sequence). Trimming cost V 7 bases and J 5 bases, with 12 bases left between them. This CDR3 has 13 amino acids. The CDR3 sequence: CASMASENNEQFF. The CDR3 coding sequence is TGCGCCAGCATGGCTAGCGAAAACAATGAGCAGTTCTTC.

J is TRBJ1-5 and V is TRBV7-9; maybe TRBD1 (5 bases). Germline V gene lookup returns CDR1 SEHNR and CDR2 FQNEAQ (reference sequence). Between the trimmed V and J ends, which lost 2 bases and 6 bases, there was a span of 8 bases. This CDR3 has 13 residues. CDR3 sequence: CASSLQGGQPQHF. The CDR3 bases are TGTGCCAGCAGCTTACAGGGAGGTCAGCCCCAGCATTTT.

This clonotype was picked up many times. The chain combines TRBV12-3 or TRBV12-4 with TRBJ1-1, with a tentative D call TRBD1 (6 bases). The CDR3 is 13 amino acids. Deletions cut 9 bases from V and 2 bases from J, with 13 bases between. Written as DNA, the CDR3 is TGTGCCAGTGTCCGGGACACCAACACTGAAGCTTTCTTT. Translated: CASVRDTNTEAFF.

This clonotype was detected a few times. The V and J genes are TRBV28 and TRBJ1-6; the match to TRBD1 covers 7 bases. CDR3 length: 13 residues. V shed 10 bases, J shed 7 bases, and the junction held 7 bases outside the gene matches. CDR1 and CDR2 (germline): MDHEN, SYDVKM. Written as DNA, the CDR3 is TGTGCCACCAGGGGGGGGTGGAATTCACCCCTCCACTTT. Its translation: CATRGGWNSPLHF.

This clonotype came up a few times. This chain uses TRBV20-1 with TRBJ1-1; a weak D match, TRBD1 (5 bases). Germline V CDR1 and CDR2: DFQATT, SNEGSKA (reference sequence). The CDR3 spans 14 residues. V lost 3 bases, J lost 0 bases, and 11 bases lay in between. In DNA, the CDR3 is TGCAGTGCTAGGGGGACGGGAATGAACACTGAAGCTTTCTTT. Translation: CSARGTGMNTEAFF.

The chain couples TRBV6-2 or TRBV6-3 to TRBJ2-7; a weak D match, TRBD2 (6 bases). Germline V gene lookup returns CDR1 MNHEY and CDR2 SVGEGT. V was shortened by 0 bases and J by 2 bases, with 23 bases between the two germline ends. This CDR3 has 19 amino acids. The chain's CDR3 is CASSYSPVPGAIYTYEQYF. CDR3 coding DNA: TGTGCCAGCAGTTACTCCCCGGTTCCGGGAGCCATATATACCTACGAGCAGTACTTC.

This clonotype was counted many times. The chain joins TRBV13 to TRBJ2-7; TRBD2 aligns across 8 bases. V trimming: 4 bases; J trimming: 6 bases; junction bases outside the gene matches: 5. The germline V gene has CDR1 PRHDT and CDR2 FYEKMQ (reference sequence). The CDR3 sequence is 13 residues long. CDR3 nucleotide sequence: TGTGCCAGCAGCTCCGGACTAGCTGTCGAGCAGTACTTC. Protein: CASSSGLAVEQYF.

The sample holds a few counts of this clonotype. The chain employs TRBV18 and TRBJ1-1; 9 bases agree with TRBD1. The germline gives CDR1 KGHSH, CDR2 LQKENI. The CDR3 loop spans 16 amino acids. The V gene end was trimmed by 1 base and the J gene end by 4 bases; junction bases not matched to a gene: 7. DNA of the CDR3: TGTGCCAGCTCACCACGGGACAGGGCAGTTGGCACTGAAGCTTTCTTT. Its translation: CASSPRDRAVGTEAFF.

The chain combines TRBV3-1 with TRBJ2-3; 11 bases line up with TRBD2. V was clipped by 1 base and J by 4 bases; unmatched bases: 13. Germline V gene data show CDR1 as LGHDT and CDR2 as YNNKEL (reference sequence). The CDR3 is 19 amino acids. This CDR3 is CASSQVLSASGGIADTQYF. The CDR3 DNA reads as TGTGCCAGCAGCCAAGTTTTATCGGCTAGCGGGGGGATCGCAGATACGCAGTATTTT.

The rearrangement uses TRBV10-3 and TRBJ2-4; 14 positions match TRBD2. Unmatched junction bases numbered 3, after V lost 6 bases and J lost 11 bases. The CDR3 covers 13 residues. Germline loops: CDR1 ENHRY, CDR2 SYGVKD. CDR3 in amino acids: CAISTGLAGVQYF. DNA for the CDR3: TGTGCCATCAGCACGGGACTAGCGGGGGTTCAGTACTTC.

This clonotype was detected a few times. The rearrangement uses TRBV3-1 and TRBJ1-2, with a possible D match to TRBD1 (5 bases). Germline CDR1 reads LGHDT; CDR2 reads YNNKEL (reference sequence). Trimming took 3 bases from V and 1 from J, leaving 9 bases between them. CDR3 size: 14 residues. CDR3 protein: CASSQAGSNYGYTF. CDR3 bases: TGTGCCAGCAGCCAGGCAGGGAGTAACTATGGCTACACCTTC.

The sample holds a few counts of this clonotype. The rearrangement joins TRBV14 to TRBJ1-2; no reliable D call. This CDR3 has 13 amino acids. Germline CDR1 SGHDN, CDR2 FVKESK. V lost 1 base and J lost 8, with 11 bases in between. CDR3 protein: CASSQAILRGYTF. CDR3 in DNA: TGTGCCAGCAGCCAAGCAATCTTGAGGGGCTACACCTTC.